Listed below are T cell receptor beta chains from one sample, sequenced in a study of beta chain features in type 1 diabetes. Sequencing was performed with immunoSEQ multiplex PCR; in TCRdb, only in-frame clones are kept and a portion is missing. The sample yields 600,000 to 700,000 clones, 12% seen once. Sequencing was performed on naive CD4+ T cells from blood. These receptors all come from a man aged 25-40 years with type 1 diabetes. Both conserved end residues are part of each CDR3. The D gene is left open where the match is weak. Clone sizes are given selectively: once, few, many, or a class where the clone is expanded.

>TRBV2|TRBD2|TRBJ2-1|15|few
TGTGCCAGTCATTGGACTAGCGGGGGGTACAATGAGCAGTTCTTC
CASHWTSGGYNEQFF
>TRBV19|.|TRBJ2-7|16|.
TGTGCCAGTAGTAACACAAACACGGGGTACGGGGACGAGCAGTACTTC
CASSNTNTGYGDEQYF
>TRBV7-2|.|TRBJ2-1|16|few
TGTGCCAGCAGCTTATATGACAGGACAACGGGCAATGAGCAGTTCTTC
CASSLYDRTTGNEQFF
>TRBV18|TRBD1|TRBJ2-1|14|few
TGTGCCAGCGAGGACAGGGGCAGCTACAATGAGCAGTTCTTC
CASEDRGSYNEQFF
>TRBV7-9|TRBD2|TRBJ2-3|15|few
TGTGCCAGCGTACTAGCGGGGGACCTCACAGATACGCAGTATTTT
CASVLAGDLTDTQYF
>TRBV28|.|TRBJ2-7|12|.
TGTGCCAGCAGAAGCGACTTCTACGAGCAGTACTTC
CASRSDFYEQYF
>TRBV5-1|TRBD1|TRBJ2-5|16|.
TGCGCCAGCAGCTTGTCCGGGACAGGGTTACAAGAGACCCAGTACTTC
CASSLSGTGLQETQYF
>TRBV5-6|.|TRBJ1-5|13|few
TGTGCCAGCAGTACCGGGGGGGTTCAGCCCCAGCATTTT
CASSTGGVQPQHF
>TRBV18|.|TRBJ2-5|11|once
TGTGCCAGCTCGCTTAAAGAGACCCAGTACTTC
CASSLKETQYF
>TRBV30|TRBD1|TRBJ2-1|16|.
TGTGCCTGGAGTGCACCCGGGACAGGGGGGCGAGGTGAGCAGTTCTTC
CAWSAPGTGGRGEQFF
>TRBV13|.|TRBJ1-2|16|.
TGTGCCAGCAGCTTCCAATCGGGGCAGACTAACTATGGCTACACCTTC
CASSFQSGQTNYGYTF
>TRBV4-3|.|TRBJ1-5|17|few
TGCGCCAGCAGCCAAGATACAGTAGGGCAGGGGTTGGTGTCCCAGCATTTT
CASSQDTVGQGLVSQHF
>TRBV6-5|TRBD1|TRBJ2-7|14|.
TGTGCCAGCAGTACCCGGACAGGGAACGACGAGCAGTACTTC
CASSTRTGNDEQYF
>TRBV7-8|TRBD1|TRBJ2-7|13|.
TGTGCCAGCAGCTTGACAGGGAAGCACGAGCAGTACTTC
CASSLTGKHEQYF
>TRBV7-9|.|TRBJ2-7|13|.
TGTGCCAGCAGCTTAGGGGGCTTCTACGAGCAGTACTTC
CASSLGGFYEQYF
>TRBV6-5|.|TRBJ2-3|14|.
TGTGCCAGCAGTCAGGGGAAATGGTTAGATACGCAGTATTTT
CASSQGKWLDTQYF
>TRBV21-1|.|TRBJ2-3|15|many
TGTGCCAGCAGCAACGGGACAGGGGAGACAGATACGCAGTATTTT
CASSNGTGETDTQYF
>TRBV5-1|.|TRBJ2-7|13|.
TGCGCCAGCAGCTTGGACAGCCCCTACGAGCAGTACTTC
CASSLDSPYEQYF
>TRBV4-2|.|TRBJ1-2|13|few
TGTGCCAGCAGCCAGACAGAGAACTATGGCTACACCTTC
CASSQTENYGYTF
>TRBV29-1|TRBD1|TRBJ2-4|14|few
TGCAGCGTTATATACACAGGGGCAGTTAACATTCAGTACTTC
CSVIYTGAVNIQYF
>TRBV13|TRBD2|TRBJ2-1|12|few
TGTGCCAGCAGCACTAGCGGGAATGAGCAGTTCTTC
CASSTSGNEQFF
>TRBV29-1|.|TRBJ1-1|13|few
TGCAGCGTTGGGGGCCGAATGAACACTGAAGCTTTCTTT
CSVGGRMNTEAFF
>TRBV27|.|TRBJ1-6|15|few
TGTGCCAGCAGTTTGAGGTGGGGTAGCGATTCACCCCTCCACTTT
CASSLRWGSDSPLHF
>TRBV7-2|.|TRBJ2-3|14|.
TGTGCCAGCAGCTCTCAGGGCGTCGCAGATACGCAGTATTTT
CASSSQGVADTQYF